The 11 T cell receptor beta chains in this list originate from one sample, sequenced in a study of blood T cell repertoires in COVID-19. Libraries were prepared by immunoSEQ multiplex PCR; TCRdb keeps only in-frame clonotypes and omits some of them. The top ten clones hold around 5% of a sample with approximately 150,000 clones, 80% to 85% of them seen once. The sequenced sample consisted of PBMCs or T cells enriched from blood (not recorded which). The receptors shown here come from a man between 65 and 85 years old who had been exposed to COVID-19.

V and J are TRBV5-1 and TRBJ1-4, with TRBD1 as a possible D gene (5 bases). Trimming pared 4 bases from V and 1 base from J, leaving 11 bases between. The CDR3 loop spans 15 amino acids. CDR1 and CDR2 (germline): SGHRS, YFSETQ. CDR3 residues: CASSPTGGTNEKLFF. The CDR3 DNA reads TGCGCCAGCAGCCCGACGGGGGGAACTAATGAAAAACTGTTTTTT.

Concerning this clone: This specimen includes other DNA sequences encoding the same CDR3. This chain links TRBV18 with TRBJ2-5, with D possibly TRBD1 on 6 matching bases. V dropped 1 base and J dropped 4 bases, with 10 bases sitting between them. This CDR3 has 14 amino acids. CDR1 and CDR2 (germline): KGHSH, LQKENI. CDR3 protein: CASSPLQGGETQYF. Here the CDR3 DNA reads TGTGCCAGCTCACCACTACAGGGTGGAGAGACCCAGTACTTC. The complete variable domain, with remaining parts taken from reference TRBV18 and TRBJ2-5, reads NAGVMQNPRHLVRRRGQEARLRCSPMKGHSHVYWYRQLPEEGLKFMVYLQKENIIDESGMPKERFSAEFPKEGPSILRIQQVVRGDSAAYFCASSPLQGGETQYFGPGTRLLVL.

The rearrangement links TRBV12-5 to TRBJ2-7, with 10 bases aligning to TRBD1. Trimming removed 3 bases from V and 5 bases from J; junction bases left unmatched: 10. The CDR3 has 16 amino acids. From germline, CDR1 is LGHNT and CDR2 FRNRAP. CDR3 coding DNA: TGTGCTAGTGGTTTATCGACAGGGGGCGGAAGCCACGAGCAGTACTTC. Its protein product is CASGLSTGGGSHEQYF.

This chain uses TRBV5-1 with TRBJ2-7, with TRBD2 matching over 12 bases. This CDR3 contains 17 residues. V was pared by 0 bases and J by 2 bases, with 6 bases of the junction left unmatched. Germline CDR1 reads SGHRS; CDR2 reads YFSETQ. CDR3 sequence (DNA): TGCGCCAGCAGCTTGGGACTAGCGGGGGATCTAGCCTACGAGCAGTACTTC. Translation gives CASSLGLAGDLAYEQYF.

The CDR3 protein is CASMEGQGAYTEAFF. CDR3 sequence (DNA): TGCGCCAGCATGGAAGGACAGGGGGCGTATACTGAAGCTTTCTTT. The chain has TRBV5-1 and TRBJ1-1, with 11 bases fitting TRBD1. CDR3 length: 15 amino acids. V was clipped by 6 bases and J by 5 bases; unmatched bases: 9. Germline values: CDR1 SGHRS, CDR2 YFSETQ. Combining the CDR3 with reference TRBV5-1 and TRBJ1-1 gives the whole variable domain KAGVTQTPRYLIKTRGQQVTLSCSPISGHRSVSWYQQTPGQGLQFLFEYFSETQRNKGNFPGRFSGRQFSNSRSEMNVSTLELGDSALYLCASMEGQGAYTEAFFGQGTRLTVV.

The gene calls are TRBV21-1 and TRBJ2-7; TRBD1 was called by the table and not checked on the DNA. TRBV21-1 is labeled a pseudogene. The CDR3 has 15 residues. CDR3 protein: CASRPIRHRSYEQYF. CDR3 DNA: TGTGCCAGCAGGCCCATCAGACACCGATCCTACGAGCAGTACTTC.

This clone has just a few counts. This sequence joins TRBV6-4 and TRBJ1-6, with 11 bases that match TRBD1. The CDR3 contains 15 residues. CDR1 is MRHNA, CDR2 SNTAGT, per germline. The J segment lost 6 bases and the V segment lost 2 bases, leaving 0 bases of the junction unmatched. CDR3 sequence reads: CASSDGTGGNSPLHF. DNA for the CDR3: TGTGCCAGCAGTGACGGGACAGGGGGTAATTCACCCCTCCACTTT.

This clone was seen just once. The rearrangement uses TRBV7-9 and TRBJ2-7; TRBD2 agrees at 10 bases. V was clipped by 4 bases and J by 3 bases; unmatched bases: 12. CDR1 SEHNR and CDR2 FQNEAQ come from the germline V gene (reference sequence). CDR3 length: 17 residues. The CDR3 coding sequence is TGTGCCAGCAGCTCGACACTAGCGGGGCCGATTTACTACGAGCAGTACTTC. It codes for CASSSTLAGPIYYEQYF.

The chain joins TRBV3-1 (or the pseudogene TRBV3-2) to TRBJ1-2; D is undetermined. This CDR3 spans 13 amino acids. In germline, CDR1 is LGHDT, CDR2 YNNKEL (reference sequence). V gave up 4 bases and J gave up 6 bases, with 12 bases separating them. This CDR3 reads CASSPRSGDGYTF. CDR3 DNA: TGTGCCAGCAGCCCCAGGTCCGGGGATGGCTACACCTTC.

This chain joins TRBV9 and TRBJ2-1; 7 nucleotides match TRBD2. The CDR3 loop spans 16 amino acids. The V gene's germline CDR1 is SGDLS and CDR2 YYNGEE. Unmatched junction bases numbered 12, after V lost 0 bases and J lost 9 bases. The CDR3 here is CASSVGGGDSGGEQFF. Here the CDR3 DNA reads TGTGCCAGCAGCGTAGGTGGGGGGGACTCTGGTGGTGAGCAGTTCTTC.

The CDR3 region is CASSPGSQNEQFF. In DNA form, the CDR3 reads TGCGCCAGCAGCCCGGGATCACAAAATGAGCAGTTCTTC. The chain couples TRBV5-1 to TRBJ2-1; D is perhaps TRBD2 (5 bases). Germline values: CDR1 SGHRS, CDR2 YFSETQ. CDR3 length equals 13 residues. Trimming stripped 4 bases from V and 7 bases from J, with 12 bases between.